The rows below give T cell receptor beta chains drawn from one sample of a study of shared clonotypes between healthy human individuals. Assay used: immunoSEQ multiplex PCR; TCRdb lists only in-frame clones, some missing. The data contain 2 million to 3 million clones, roughly 93% of them singletons. The sequenced sample was naive CD4+ T cells from PBMCs. Every receptor here comes from a man younger than 35 in good health. Some clones in this sample may be carry-over from other donors' samples. Both conserved end residues are part of each CDR3. A D gene is named only where the DNA matches it firmly. Clone size, where shown, is once, few, many, or a class for clones that have expanded.

d_call	j_call	v_call	clone_size	cdr3_aa	cdr3_nt
TRBD2	TRBJ2-1	TRBV5-5	-	CASSIVAGSEQFF	TGTGCCAGCAGCATCGTAGCGGGAAGTGAGCAGTTCTTC
TRBD2	TRBJ2-1	TRBV27	-	CASSSGLAGVRYNEQFF	TGTGCCAGCAGTTCGGGACTAGCGGGAGTTCGGTACAATGAGCAGTTCTTC
TRBD1	TRBJ2-1	TRBV10-3	-	CAISGTGSGEQFF	TGTGCCATCAGCGGGACAGGGAGCGGTGAGCAGTTCTTC
-	TRBJ2-7	TRBV7-2	once	CASSLGVYGRREQYF	TGTGCCAGCAGCTTGGGGGTCTACGGCCGGCGAGAGCAGTACTTC
-	TRBJ2-5	TRBV5-1	-	CASSRRQAAAGETQYF	TGCGCCAGCAGCAGGAGACAGGCGGCGGCCGGAGAGACCCAGTACTTC
TRBD2	TRBJ2-3	TRBV2	once	CASSGETSGITDTQYF	TGTGCCAGCAGTGGGGAGACTAGCGGGATCACAGATACGCAGTATTTT
-	TRBJ1-4	TRBV14	-	CASSQTRQVGEKLFF	TGTGCCAGCAGCCAGACGAGACAGGTGGGCGAAAAACTGTTTTTT
TRBD2	TRBJ2-2	TRBV7-6	-	CASSSTSGRHTGELFF	TGTGCCAGCAGCTCGACTAGCGGGAGGCACACCGGGGAGCTGTTTTTT
TRBD1	TRBJ1-2	TRBV28	-	CASSLGTGRTYTF	TGTGCCAGCAGTTTGGGGACAGGGAGAACATACACCTTC
-	TRBJ2-1	TRBV5-1	-	CASSLESSYNEQFF	TGCGCCAGCAGCTTGGAGAGCTCCTACAATGAGCAGTTCTTC
TRBD1	TRBJ2-1	TRBV6-6	-	CASSSWTGSSYNEQFF	TGTGCCAGCAGTTCATGGACAGGGAGTTCCTACAATGAGCAGTTCTTC
-	TRBJ1-1	TRBV4-1	-	CASSHTSGGAGAFF	TGCGCCAGCAGCCACACTTCCGGGGGCGCCGGGGCTTTCTTT
-	TRBJ2-5	TRBV6-6	once	CASKYSSAGSLQYF	TGTGCCAGCAAATACTCTTCTGCGGGTTCGTTACAGTACTTC
-	TRBJ2-7	TRBV28	-	CASQGGQTLLYEQYF	TGTGCCAGTCAAGGAGGACAGACTTTACTTTACGAGCAGTACTTC
TRBD1	TRBJ2-4	TRBV7-9	once	CASSFFRGHGRNIQYF	TGTGCCAGCAGCTTTTTCAGGGGGCATGGGAGAAACATTCAGTACTTC
-	TRBJ2-5	TRBV4-1	-	CASRLRGQETQYF	TGCGCCAGCAGACTGAGGGGACAAGAGACCCAGTACTTC
-	TRBJ2-2	TRBV9	-	CASSVLSAITGELFF	TGTGCCAGCAGCGTATTAAGTGCGATCACCGGGGAGCTGTTTTTT
-	TRBJ1-5	TRBV5-8	-	CASSLRGHSNQPQHF	TGTGCCAGCAGCTTACGGGGCCATAGCAATCAGCCCCAGCATTTT
TRBD1	TRBJ2-7	TRBV4-2	once	CASSQEDRGYEQYF	TGTGCCAGCAGCCAGGAGGACAGGGGCTACGAGCAGTACTTC
-	TRBJ1-3	TRBV5-4	-	CASSLTAENTIYF	TGTGCCAGCAGCTTGACCGCCGAAAACACCATATATTTT
TRBD1	TRBJ2-1	TRBV9	-	CASSTDRGGNEQFF	TGTGCCAGCAGCACAGACAGGGGTGGCAATGAGCAGTTCTTC
-	TRBJ1-5	TRBV19	few	CASSIGNQPQHF	TGTGCCAGTAGTATTGGCAATCAGCCCCAGCATTTT
-	TRBJ1-1	TRBV6-5	-	CASSYSGSGGTEAFF	TGTGCCAGCAGTTACTCTGGCAGTGGGGGCACTGAAGCTTTCTTT
-	TRBJ2-3	TRBV14	-	CASSQPTLRTDTQYF	TGTGCCAGCAGCCAACCGACTCTCCGCACAGATACGCAGTATTTT
-	TRBJ2-4	TRBV18	-	CASSPPTKNIQYF	TGTGCCAGCTCACCACCGACCAAAAACATTCAGTACTTC
-	TRBJ2-7	TRBV18	-	CASSPPGEYEQYF	TGTGCCAGCTCACCCCCGGGGGAGTACGAGCAGTACTTC
-	TRBJ2-3	TRBV6-6	-	CASSQRSTRDDTQYF	TGTGCCAGCAGTCAAAGGTCGACTAGAGATGATACGCAGTATTTT
TRBD2	TRBJ2-7	TRBV9	-	CASSPRSALAGTRPYEQYF	TGTGCCAGCAGCCCCCGCTCTGCCCTAGCGGGAACCAGACCCTACGAGCAGTACTTC
-	TRBJ1-3	TRBV27	-	CASSLSGWPGNTIYF	TGTGCCAGCAGTTTATCGGGTTGGCCTGGAAACACCATATATTTT
TRBD1	TRBJ2-5	TRBV5-6	-	CASSTPGQGVETQYF	TGTGCCAGCAGCACCCCGGGACAGGGGGTAGAGACCCAGTACTTC
TRBD1	TRBJ1-2	TRBV7-3	-	CASSLGTGDYGYTF	TGTGCCAGCAGCTTGGGGACAGGGGACTATGGCTACACCTTC
-	TRBJ2-7	TRBV28	-	CASSPGGQISYEQYF	TGTGCCAGCAGCCCCGGGGGACAAATCTCCTACGAGCAGTACTTC
-	TRBJ2-1	TRBV4-2	-	CASSQRLLVSSGNEQFF	TGTGCCAGCAGCCAACGCCTACTAGTCTCGTCGGGAAATGAGCAGTTCTTC
-	TRBJ2-7	TRBV10-1	-	CASSERRIQPYEQYF	TGCGCCAGCAGTGAGCGCCGGATACAGCCCTACGAGCAGTACTTC
-	TRBJ1-2	TRBV6-4	-	CASSDNLGRAHYGYTF	TGTGCCAGCAGTGACAATCTGGGGCGGGCTCACTATGGCTACACCTTC
-	TRBJ2-7	TRBV5-1	-	CASSSGLSYEQYF	TGCGCCAGCAGCTCGGGACTCTCCTACGAGCAGTACTTC
-	TRBJ1-4	TRBV5-5	-	CASSLDSSGKLFF	TGTGCCAGCAGCTTGGACAGTTCGGGAAAACTGTTTTTT
-	TRBJ2-2	TRBV19	-	CASSIGTTSTGELFF	TGTGCCAGTAGTATAGGAACCACATCCACCGGGGAGCTGTTTTTT
TRBD2	TRBJ2-3	TRBV7-9	-	CASSPRWAGGTSTDTQYF	TGTGCCAGCAGCCCCCGCTGGGCGGGAGGGACTAGCACAGATACGCAGTATTTT
-	TRBJ1-6	TRBV4-2	-	CASSQDFARSYNSPLHF	TGTGCCAGCAGCCAAGATTTTGCTCGCTCCTATAATTCACCCCTCCACTTT
TRBD1	TRBJ1-1	TRBV5-1	-	CASSPQGALTEAFF	TGCGCCAGCAGTCCTCAGGGGGCGCTTACTGAAGCTTTCTTT
TRBD2	TRBJ2-7	TRBV9	-	CASSASGSYEQYF	TGTGCCAGCAGCGCTAGCGGCTCCTACGAGCAGTACTTC
-	TRBJ1-1	TRBV6-5	-	CASSYSGQEAFF	TGTGCCAGCAGTTACTCGGGGCAGGAAGCTTTCTTT
TRBD2	TRBJ2-1	TRBV5-1	-	CASSPLAGSSYNEQFF	TGCGCCAGCAGCCCCTTAGCGGGGAGCTCCTACAATGAGCAGTTCTTC
-	TRBJ1-4	TRBV28	-	CASSLRVRTNEKLFF	TGTGCCAGCAGTTTACGGGTTAGAACTAATGAAAAACTGTTTTTT
-	TRBJ1-5	TRBV28	-	CASSLIGFRPQHF	TGTGCCAGCAGTTTGATCGGGTTTCGGCCCCAGCATTTT
-	TRBJ1-6	TRBV5-6	-	CASSLGRVQSPLHF	TGTGCCAGCAGCTTGGGGAGGGTACAATCACCCCTCCACTTT
-	TRBJ2-7	TRBV9	-	CASSVGGEGSYEQYF	TGTGCCAGCAGCGTAGGTGGAGAGGGCTCCTACGAGCAGTACTTC
-	TRBJ2-1	TRBV14	-	CASSRLVGEGEQFF	TGTGCCAGCAGCCGGCTAGTGGGAGAGGGTGAGCAGTTCTTC
TRBD2	TRBJ2-7	TRBV7-2	-	CASSPWASGSGRYEQYF	TGTGCCAGCAGCCCCTGGGCTAGCGGAAGCGGCAGGTACGAGCAGTACTTC